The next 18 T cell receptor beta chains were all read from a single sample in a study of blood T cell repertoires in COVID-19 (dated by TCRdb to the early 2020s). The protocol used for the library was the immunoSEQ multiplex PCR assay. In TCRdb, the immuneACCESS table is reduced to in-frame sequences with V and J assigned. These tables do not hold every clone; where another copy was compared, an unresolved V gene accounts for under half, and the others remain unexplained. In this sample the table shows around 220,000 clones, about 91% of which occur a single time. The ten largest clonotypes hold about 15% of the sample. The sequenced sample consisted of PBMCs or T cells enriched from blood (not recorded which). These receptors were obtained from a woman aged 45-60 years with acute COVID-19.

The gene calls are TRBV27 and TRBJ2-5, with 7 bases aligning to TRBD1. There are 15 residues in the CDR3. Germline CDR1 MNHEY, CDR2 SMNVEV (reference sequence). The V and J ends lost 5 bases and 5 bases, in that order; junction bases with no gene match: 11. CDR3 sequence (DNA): TGTGCCAGCAGTCCCAGGACAGGCCCTCGGGAGACCCAGTACTTC. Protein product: CASSPRTGPRETQYF.

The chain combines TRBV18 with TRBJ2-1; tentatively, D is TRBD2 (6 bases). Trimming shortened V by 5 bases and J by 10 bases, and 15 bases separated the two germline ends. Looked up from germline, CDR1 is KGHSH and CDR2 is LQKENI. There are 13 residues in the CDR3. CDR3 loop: CASSGHEGGEQFF. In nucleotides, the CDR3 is TGTGCCAGCTCAGGGCACGAAGGAGGGGAGCAGTTCTTC.

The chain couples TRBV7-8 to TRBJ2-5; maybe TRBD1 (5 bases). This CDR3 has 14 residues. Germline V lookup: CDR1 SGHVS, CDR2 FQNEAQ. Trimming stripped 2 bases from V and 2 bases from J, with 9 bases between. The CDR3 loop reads CASSLRGRQETQYF. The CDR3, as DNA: TGTGCCAGCAGCTTAAGGGGAAGGCAAGAGACCCAGTACTTC.

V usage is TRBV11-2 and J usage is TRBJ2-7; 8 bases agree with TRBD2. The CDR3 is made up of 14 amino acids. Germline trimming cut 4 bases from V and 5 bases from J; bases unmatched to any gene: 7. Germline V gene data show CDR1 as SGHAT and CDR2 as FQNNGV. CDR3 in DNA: TGTGCCAGCAGCTCGCCAAGTAGCGGGAACGAGCAGTACTTC. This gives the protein CASSSPSSGNEQYF.

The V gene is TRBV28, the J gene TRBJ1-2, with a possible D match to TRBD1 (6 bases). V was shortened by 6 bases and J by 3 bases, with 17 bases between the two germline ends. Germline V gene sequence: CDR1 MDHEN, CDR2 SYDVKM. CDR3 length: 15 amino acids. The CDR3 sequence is CASRSHRDPHYGYTF. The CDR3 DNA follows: TGTGCCAGCAGATCCCACAGGGACCCCCACTATGGCTACACCTTC.

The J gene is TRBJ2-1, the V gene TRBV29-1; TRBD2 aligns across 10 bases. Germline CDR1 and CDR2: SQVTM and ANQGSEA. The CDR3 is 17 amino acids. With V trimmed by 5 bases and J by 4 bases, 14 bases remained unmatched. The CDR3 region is CSVRGRRDSGRYNEQFF. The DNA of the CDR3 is TGCAGCGTTCGCGGCCGACGGGATAGCGGGAGGTACAATGAGCAGTTCTTC.

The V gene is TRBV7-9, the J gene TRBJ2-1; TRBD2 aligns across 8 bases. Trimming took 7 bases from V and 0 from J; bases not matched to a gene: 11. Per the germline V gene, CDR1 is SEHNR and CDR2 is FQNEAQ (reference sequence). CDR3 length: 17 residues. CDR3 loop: CASIKLLAASSYNEQFF. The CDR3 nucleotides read TGTGCCAGCATCAAACTACTAGCGGCCAGCTCCTACAATGAGCAGTTCTTC.

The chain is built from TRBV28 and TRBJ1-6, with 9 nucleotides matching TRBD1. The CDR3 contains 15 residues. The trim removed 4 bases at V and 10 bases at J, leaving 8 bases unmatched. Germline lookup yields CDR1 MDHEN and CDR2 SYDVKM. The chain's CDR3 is CASSSWTGVGSPLHF. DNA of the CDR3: TGTGCCAGCAGTTCCTGGACAGGGGTAGGGTCACCCCTCCACTTT. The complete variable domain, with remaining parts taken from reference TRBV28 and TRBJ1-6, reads DVKVTQSSRYLVKRTGEKVFLECVQDMDHENMFWYRQDPGLGLRLIYFSYDVKMKEKGDIPEGYSVSREKKERFSLILESASTNQTSMYLCASSSWTGVGSPLHFGNGTRLTVT.

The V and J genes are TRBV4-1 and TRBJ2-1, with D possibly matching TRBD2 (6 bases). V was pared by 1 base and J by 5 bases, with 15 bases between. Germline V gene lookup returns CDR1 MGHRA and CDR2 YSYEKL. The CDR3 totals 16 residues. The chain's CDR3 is CASSQGRSGRHNEQFF. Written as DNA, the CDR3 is TGCGCCAGCAGCCAAGGGCGCAGCGGGCGGCACAATGAGCAGTTCTTC.

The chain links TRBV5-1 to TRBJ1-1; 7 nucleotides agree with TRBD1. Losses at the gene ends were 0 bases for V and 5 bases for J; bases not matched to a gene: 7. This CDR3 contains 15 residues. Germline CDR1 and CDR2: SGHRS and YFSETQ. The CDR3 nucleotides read TGCGCCAGCAGCTTGGAACGGAACAGGGGTACTGAAGCTTTCTTT. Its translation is CASSLERNRGTEAFF.

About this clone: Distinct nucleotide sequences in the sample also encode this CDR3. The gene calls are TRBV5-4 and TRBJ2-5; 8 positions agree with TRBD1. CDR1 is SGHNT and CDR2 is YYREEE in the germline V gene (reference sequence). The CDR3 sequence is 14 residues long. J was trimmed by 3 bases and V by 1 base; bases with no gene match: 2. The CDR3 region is CASSLQGAEETQYF. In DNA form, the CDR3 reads TGTGCCAGCAGCTTGCAGGGGGCGGAAGAGACCCAGTACTTC.

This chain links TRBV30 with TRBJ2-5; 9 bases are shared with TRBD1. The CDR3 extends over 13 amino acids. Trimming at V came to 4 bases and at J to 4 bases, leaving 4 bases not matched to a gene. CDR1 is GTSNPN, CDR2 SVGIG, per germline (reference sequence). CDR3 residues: CAWKGQGGETQYF. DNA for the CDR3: TGTGCCTGGAAGGGACAGGGTGGAGAGACCCAGTACTTC.

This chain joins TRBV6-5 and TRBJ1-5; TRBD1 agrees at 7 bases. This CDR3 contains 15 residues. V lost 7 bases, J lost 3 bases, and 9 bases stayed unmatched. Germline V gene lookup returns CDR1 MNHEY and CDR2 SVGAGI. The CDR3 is CASTPGGQYNQPQHF. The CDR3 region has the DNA TGTGCCAGCACCCCCGGGGGACAGTACAATCAGCCCCAGCATTTT.

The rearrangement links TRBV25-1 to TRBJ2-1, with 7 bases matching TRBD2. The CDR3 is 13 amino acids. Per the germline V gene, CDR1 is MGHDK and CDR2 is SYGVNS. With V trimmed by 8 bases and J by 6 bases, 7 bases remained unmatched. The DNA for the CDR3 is TGTGCCAGCTGCGCCTCGGGGGGCAATGAGCAGTTCTTC. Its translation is CASCASGGNEQFF.

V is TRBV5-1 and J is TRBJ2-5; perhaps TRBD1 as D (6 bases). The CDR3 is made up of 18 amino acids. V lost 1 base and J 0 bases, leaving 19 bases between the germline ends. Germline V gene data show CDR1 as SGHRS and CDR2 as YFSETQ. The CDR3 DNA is TGCGCCAGCAGCTTGTTCCCGATACAGGGCCATAACCAAGAGACCCAGTACTTC. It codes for CASSLFPIQGHNQETQYF.

As DNA, the CDR3 is TGTGCCAGCTCACCACTAGCGGCGAACACCGGGGAGCTGTTTTTT. This encodes CASSPLAANTGELFF. The gene calls are TRBV18 and TRBJ2-2; D might be TRBD2 (6 bases). CDR3 size: 15 residues. V lost 1 base, J lost 0 bases, and 6 bases lay in between. Germline V lookup: CDR1 KGHSH, CDR2 LQKENI.

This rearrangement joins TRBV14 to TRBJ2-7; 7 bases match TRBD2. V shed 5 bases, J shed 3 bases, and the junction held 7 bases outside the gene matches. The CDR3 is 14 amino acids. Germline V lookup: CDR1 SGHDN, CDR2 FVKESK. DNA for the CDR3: TGTGCCAGCAGCAACCTTCTAGCGGACTACGAGCAGTACTTC. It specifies CASSNLLADYEQYF.

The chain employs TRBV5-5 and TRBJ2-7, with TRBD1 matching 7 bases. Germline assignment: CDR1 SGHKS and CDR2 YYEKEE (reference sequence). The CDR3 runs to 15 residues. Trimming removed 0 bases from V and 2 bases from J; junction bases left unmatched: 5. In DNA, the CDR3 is TGTGCCAGCAGCTTGGGCACAGGGGTAACCTACGAGCAGTACTTC. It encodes CASSLGTGVTYEQYF.